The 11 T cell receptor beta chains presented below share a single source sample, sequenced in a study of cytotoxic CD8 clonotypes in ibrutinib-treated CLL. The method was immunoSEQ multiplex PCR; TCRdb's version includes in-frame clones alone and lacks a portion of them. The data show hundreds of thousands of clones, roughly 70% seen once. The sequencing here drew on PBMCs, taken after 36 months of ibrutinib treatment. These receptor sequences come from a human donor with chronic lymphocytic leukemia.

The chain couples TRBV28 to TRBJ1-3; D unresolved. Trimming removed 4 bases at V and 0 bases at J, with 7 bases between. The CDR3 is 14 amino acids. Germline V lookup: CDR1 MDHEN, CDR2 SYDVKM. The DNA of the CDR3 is TGTGCCAGCAGTTCGAGTTACTCTGGAAACACCATATATTTT. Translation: CASSSSYSGNTIYF.

CDR3: CASSEATWQGRVQPQHF. The CDR3 region has the DNA TGTGCCAGCAGTGAAGCGACGTGGCAGGGGAGGGTTCAGCCCCAGCATTTT. The V and J genes are TRBV6-1 and TRBJ1-5, with a tentative D call TRBD1 (6 bases). V was cut by 0 bases and J by 6 bases, with 18 bases left in between. Germline V gene data show CDR1 as MNHNS and CDR2 as SASEGT. The CDR3 has 17 residues.

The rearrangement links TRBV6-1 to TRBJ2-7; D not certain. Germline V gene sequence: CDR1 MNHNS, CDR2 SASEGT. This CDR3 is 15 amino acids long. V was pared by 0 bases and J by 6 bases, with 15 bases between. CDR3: CASSEAGHQPSEQYF. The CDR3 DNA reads TGTGCCAGCAGTGAAGCTGGCCACCAGCCCAGCGAGCAGTACTTC.

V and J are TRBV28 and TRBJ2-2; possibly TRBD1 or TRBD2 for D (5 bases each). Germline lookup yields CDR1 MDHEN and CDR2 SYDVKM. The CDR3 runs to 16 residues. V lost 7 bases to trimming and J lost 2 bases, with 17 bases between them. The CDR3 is CASTEQGTVNTGELFF. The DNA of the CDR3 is TGTGCCAGCACCGAACAAGGGACGGTTAACACCGGGGAGCTGTTTTTT.

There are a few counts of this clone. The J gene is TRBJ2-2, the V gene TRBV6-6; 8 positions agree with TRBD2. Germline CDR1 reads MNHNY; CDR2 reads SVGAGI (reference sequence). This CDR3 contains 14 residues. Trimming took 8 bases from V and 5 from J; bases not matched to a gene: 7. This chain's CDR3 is CASGNRGGTGELFF. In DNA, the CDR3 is TGTGCCAGCGGGAACCGGGGGGGGACCGGGGAGCTGTTTTTT.

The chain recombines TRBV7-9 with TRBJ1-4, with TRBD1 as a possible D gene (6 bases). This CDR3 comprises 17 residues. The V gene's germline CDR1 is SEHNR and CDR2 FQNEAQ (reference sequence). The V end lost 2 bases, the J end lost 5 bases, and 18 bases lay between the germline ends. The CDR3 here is CASSLRPRTVGNEKLFF. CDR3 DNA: TGTGCCAGCAGCTTACGGCCCCGGACAGTGGGGAATGAAAAACTGTTTTTT.

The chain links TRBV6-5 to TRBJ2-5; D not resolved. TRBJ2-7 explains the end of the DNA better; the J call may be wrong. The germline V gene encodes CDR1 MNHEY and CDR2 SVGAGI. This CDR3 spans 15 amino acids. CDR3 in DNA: TGTGCCAGCAGTTACTCGGCAGGACCCTCCTACGAGCAGTACTTC. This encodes CASSYSAGPSYEQYF.

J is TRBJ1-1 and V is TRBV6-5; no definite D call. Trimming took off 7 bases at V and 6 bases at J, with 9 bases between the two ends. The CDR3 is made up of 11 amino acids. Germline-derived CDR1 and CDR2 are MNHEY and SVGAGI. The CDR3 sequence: CASKMRPEAFF. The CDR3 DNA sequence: TGTGCCAGCAAGATGAGACCTGAAGCTTTCTTT.

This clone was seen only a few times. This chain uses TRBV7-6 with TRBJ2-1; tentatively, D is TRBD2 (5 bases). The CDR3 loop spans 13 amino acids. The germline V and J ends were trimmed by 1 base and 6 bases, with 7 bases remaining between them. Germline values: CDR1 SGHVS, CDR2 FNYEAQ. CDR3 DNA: TGTGCCAGCAGCTTAGTGGGGAGCAATGAGCAGTTCTTC. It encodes CASSLVGSNEQFF.

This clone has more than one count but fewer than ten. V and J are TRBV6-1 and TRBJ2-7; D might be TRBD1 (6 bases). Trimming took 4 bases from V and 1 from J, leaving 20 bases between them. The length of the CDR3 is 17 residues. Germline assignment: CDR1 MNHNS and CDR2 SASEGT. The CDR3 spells CASSGPGHAVGSYEQYF. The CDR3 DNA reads TGTGCCAGCAGTGGACCGGGACACGCTGTGGGATCCTACGAGCAGTACTTC.

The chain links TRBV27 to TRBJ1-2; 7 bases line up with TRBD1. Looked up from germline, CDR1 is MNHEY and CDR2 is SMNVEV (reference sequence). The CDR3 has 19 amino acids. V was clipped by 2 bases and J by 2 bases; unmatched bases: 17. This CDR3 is CASSLRPPAPGTENYGYTF. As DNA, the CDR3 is TGTGCCAGCAGTTTACGGCCCCCCGCGCCCGGGACAGAAAACTATGGCTACACCTTC.